This is a list of T cell receptor beta chains from one sample in a study of blood T cell repertoires in COVID-19. TCRdb's table, derived via immunoSEQ multiplex PCR, lists solely in-frame clones and lacks some. The data contain some 200,000 clones, 80% to 90% of them singletons. Sequenced: peripheral blood. The receptors stem from a woman in her forties or fifties with acute or convalescent COVID-19. Both conserved end residues are part of each CDR3. The D gene is left open where the match is weak. Size tells how often a clone was seen (once, few, many) or the class of an expanded clone, and some rows leave it out.

D gene	V gene	J gene	clone size	CDR3 protein	CDR3 DNA
TRBD1	TRBV6-2/TRBV6-3	TRBJ2-7	-	CASSYSKGQGVHEQYF	TGTGCCAGCAGTTACTCGAAGGGGCAGGGGGTACACGAGCAGTACTTC
TRBD1	TRBV10-2	TRBJ2-7	few	CASSVRQGASYEQYF	TGCGCCAGCAGCGTAAGACAGGGGGCCAGCTACGAGCAGTACTTC
-	TRBV5-4	TRBJ1-1	-	CASSGGTGRRNTEAFF	TGTGCCAGCAGCGGGGGAACAGGGCGGAGGAACACTGAAGCTTTCTTT
-	TRBV5-5	TRBJ1-3	-	CASSLAPQSSGNTIYF	TGTGCCAGCAGCCTGGCGCCTCAGTCCTCTGGAAACACCATATATTTT
-	TRBV6-5	TRBJ1-2	-	CASTSGGGQKGYTF	TGTGCCAGCACCTCTGGGGGGGGTCAAAAAGGCTACACCTTC
TRBD2	TRBV5-1	TRBJ2-7	-	CASSLEGTTYEQYF	TGCGCCAGTAGCTTGGAGGGGACTACCTACGAGCAGTACTTC
-	TRBV21-1	TRBJ1-2	-	CASSPDRAAYGYTF	TGTGCCAGCAGCCCGGACAGGGCCGCGTATGGCTACACCTTC
-	TRBV11-2	TRBJ2-5	-	CASSFGGSETQYF	TGTGCCAGCAGCTTTGGAGGGTCAGAGACCCAGTACTTC
TRBD2	TRBV6-6	TRBJ2-7	-	CASRAGALSRYEQYF	TGTGCCAGCAGGGCGGGAGCCCTCAGTAGGTACGAGCAGTACTTC
TRBD1	TRBV5-5	TRBJ1-1	-	CASRTGQGQNTEAFF	TGTGCCAGCAGGACGGGACAGGGACAGAACACTGAAGCTTTCTTT
-	TRBV12-3/TRBV12-4	TRBJ2-2	-	CASITGTGELFF	TGTGCCAGCATTACGGGGACCGGGGAGCTGTTTTTT
TRBD1	TRBV3-1/TRBV3-2	TRBJ1-1	-	CASRFGTGVKTEAFF	TGTGCCAGCAGATTCGGAACAGGGGTGAAAACTGAAGCTTTCTTT
TRBD1	TRBV19	TRBJ2-7	-	CASRKSWDRAEQYF	TGTGCCAGTAGGAAATCATGGGACAGGGCCGAGCAGTACTTC
-	TRBV5-8	TRBJ1-2	few	CASIREYGYTF	TGTGCCAGCATCCGGGAGTATGGCTACACCTTC
-	TRBV6-6	TRBJ2-6	-	CASSYGRGTGANVLTF	TGTGCCAGCAGTTACGGTAGAGGTACTGGGGCCAACGTCCTGACTTTC
TRBD2	TRBV6-2/TRBV6-3	TRBJ2-2	many	CASSYRLAGGFNTGELFF	TGTGCCAGCAGTTACCGACTAGCGGGGGGTTTTAACACCGGGGAGCTGTTTTTT
TRBD1	TRBV19	TRBJ1-2	-	CASSTGQGSNYGYTF	TGTGCCAGTAGTACGGGACAGGGATCTAACTATGGCTACACCTTC
-	TRBV11-3	TRBJ2-2	-	CASSLVRRVTGELFF	TGTGCCAGCAGCTTAGTCAGGCGAGTCACCGGGGAGCTGTTTTTT
-	TRBV28	TRBJ2-1	-	CASTPSGLSSYNEQFF	TGTGCCAGCACCCCGAGCGGGCTTAGCTCCTACAATGAGCAGTTCTTC
TRBD1	TRBV5-1	TRBJ2-2	-	CASNRQGVTGELFF	TGCGCCAGCAACCGACAGGGGGTCACCGGGGAGCTGTTTTTT
TRBD1	TRBV7-2	TRBJ2-4	-	CASSFDRGLGQNIQYF	TGTGCCAGCAGCTTCGACAGGGGGCTCGGCCAAAACATTCAGTACTTC
-	TRBV27	TRBJ2-7	-	CASSPPGGGHYEQYF	TGTGCCAGCAGTCCCCCCGGAGGGGGCCACTACGAGCAGTACTTC
TRBD1	TRBV7-9	TRBJ2-1	-	CASSVRQGSSYNEQFF	TGTGCCAGCAGCGTCCGACAGGGGAGCTCCTACAATGAGCAGTTCTTC
TRBD1	TRBV11-3	TRBJ1-1	-	CASSPDRGTEAFF	TGTGCCAGCAGCCCGGACAGGGGAACTGAAGCTTTCTTT
-	TRBV18	TRBJ2-7	-	CASSPRDTPREQYF	TGTGCCAGCTCACCCCGGGACACCCCTCGGGAGCAGTACTTC
-	TRBV27	TRBJ1-2	few	CASKKGGTLKFPNYGYTF	TGTGCCAGCAAAAAAGGAGGCACACTCAAGTTCCCGAACTATGGCTACACCTTC
TRBD2	TRBV19	TRBJ2-1	-	CASTSGASSYNEQFF	TGTGCCAGTACTAGCGGAGCCAGCTCCTACAATGAGCAGTTCTTC
-	TRBV9	TRBJ2-3	-	CASSVDVTRNPTDTQYF	TGTGCCAGCAGCGTGGATGTGACTCGAAACCCTACAGATACGCAGTATTTT
-	TRBV6-1	TRBJ2-3	-	CASSDTTVDTQYF	TGTGCCAGCAGTGATACAACAGTTGATACGCAGTATTTT
-	TRBV5-4	TRBJ2-3	-	CASSSTGTDTQYF	TGTGCCAGCAGCTCTACAGGCACAGATACGCAGTATTTT
-	TRBV20-1	TRBJ1-1	-	CSASRGADTEAFF	TGCAGTGCTAGTCGCGGGGCGGACACTGAAGCTTTCTTT
TRBD2	TRBV19	TRBJ2-1	-	CASSYSGGADEQFF	TGTGCCAGTAGTTATAGCGGGGGGGCCGATGAGCAGTTCTTC
-	TRBV11-2	TRBJ2-3	-	CASSLGRVSTDTQYF	TGTGCCAGCAGCTTAGGGAGGGTTAGCACAGATACGCAGTATTTT
-	TRBV9	TRBJ1-5	-	CASSVGGDGQPQHF	TGTGCCAGCAGCGTAGGCGGGGATGGGCAGCCCCAGCATTTT
TRBD2	TRBV18	TRBJ2-2	-	CASSPAGENTGELFF	TGTGCCAGCTCACCGGCGGGGGAGAACACCGGGGAGCTGTTTTTT
-	TRBV7-9	TRBJ1-2	-	CASSLQGFYGYTF	TGTGCCAGCAGCCTACAGGGTTTCTATGGCTACACCTTC
-	TRBV5-5	TRBJ1-4	-	CASSSKGLGATEKLFF	TGTGCCAGCAGCTCCAAGGGGTTGGGGGCCACTGAAAAACTGTTTTTT
TRBD2	TRBV6-2/TRBV6-3	TRBJ2-7	-	CASSPSFRAGGYEQYF	TGTGCCAGCAGTCCATCCTTTAGGGCGGGGGGCTACGAGCAGTACTTC
-	TRBV6-5	TRBJ2-7	-	CASSTGPTYEQYF	TGTGCCAGCAGCACAGGGCCCACCTACGAGCAGTACTTC
-	TRBV9	TRBJ2-7	-	CASSAGSSYEQYF	TGTGCCAGCAGCGCCGGGAGCTCCTACGAGCAGTACTTC
-	TRBV9	TRBJ2-1	-	CASSLKGGAATLDEQFF	TGTGCCAGCAGCTTAAAGGGTGGGGCCGCTACCTTGGATGAGCAGTTCTTC
TRBD1	TRBV19	TRBJ2-5	-	CASSITGQGLQETQYF	TGTGCCAGTAGTATAACCGGACAGGGCCTGCAAGAGACCCAGTACTTC
-	TRBV6-2/TRBV6-3	TRBJ2-3	-	CASSYFLPGDTQYF	TGTGCCAGCAGTTACTTCCTTCCGGGGGATACGCAGTATTTT
-	TRBV30	TRBJ1-4	few	CAWSGGPGEKLFF	TGTGCCTGGAGTGGGGGCCCAGGTGAAAAACTGTTTTTT
-	TRBV7-2	TRBJ1-1	-	CASSRGQNTEAFF	TGTGCCAGCAGCCGGGGACAGAACACTGAAGCTTTCTTT
-	TRBV20-1	TRBJ1-2	-	CSASRVLSDGYTF	TGCAGTGCTAGTCGCGTACTCAGCGATGGCTACACCTTC
-	TRBV9	TRBJ2-5	-	CASSSRASLETQYF	TGTGCCAGCAGCTCGAGGGCTAGTTTAGAGACCCAGTACTTC
TRBD1	TRBV19	TRBJ1-6	-	CASRPLATGPGSPLHF	TGTGCCAGTAGGCCCCTCGCGACAGGGCCGGGATCACCCCTCCACTTT
-	TRBV7-2	TRBJ2-3	many	CASSQRVDTQYF	TGTGCCAGCAGCCAACGGGTGGATACGCAGTATTTT
-	TRBV9	TRBJ2-2	-	CASSVAGDTRELFF	TGTGCCAGCAGCGTAGCCGGGGACACCCGGGAGCTGTTTTTT